These 16 T cell receptor beta chains were all obtained from the same sample, sequenced in a study of cytomegalovirus exposure and HLA in healthy donors. The PCR used 60 Vbeta and 13 Jbeta primers. Profiled with immunoSEQ multiplex PCR; TCRdb holds only in-frame clones, not every one. The sample carries around 93,000 clones, approximately 64% recorded once. Source material: PBMCs. Every receptor here comes from a boy aged 10-17 years in good health and CMV-seropositive.

This chain joins TRBV7-2 and TRBJ1-2, with 7 bases matching TRBD1. The germline CDR1 and CDR2 sequences are SGHTA and FQGNSA. CDR3 size: 14 residues. V shed 5 bases and J 2 bases; nucleotides not matched to a gene: 5. The DNA of the CDR3 is TGTGCCAGCAGCGGTCCGACAGGGAACTATGGCTACACCTTC. This encodes CASSGPTGNYGYTF.

The rearrangement uses TRBV25-1 and TRBJ2-5; perhaps TRBD1 as D (6 bases). V was trimmed by 1 base and J by 1 base, leaving 7 bases between them. The CDR3 is 14 amino acids. From germline, CDR1 is MGHDK and CDR2 SYGVNS. The CDR3 region is CASSESDSQETQYF. DNA of the CDR3: TGTGCCAGCAGTGAATCGGACAGCCAAGAGACCCAGTACTTC. Full variable domain (rest looked up from reference TRBV25-1 and TRBJ2-5): EADIYQTPRYLVIGTGKKITLECSQTMGHDKMYWYQQDPGMELHLIHYSYGVNSTEKGDLSSESTVSRIRTEHFPLTLESARPSHTSQYLCASSESDSQETQYFGPGTRLLVL.

This clone was seen only a few times. J is TRBJ1-4 and V is TRBV6-6, with TRBD1 identical over 7 bases. The CDR3 is 15 amino acids. Germline trimming cut 0 bases from V and 5 bases from J; bases unmatched to any gene: 3. CDR1 is MNHNY and CDR2 is SVGAGI in the germline V gene (reference sequence). The CDR3 reads CASSYSQGVNEKLFF. CDR3 bases: TGTGCCAGCAGTTACTCTCAGGGGGTCAATGAAAAACTGTTTTTT.

This clone was found a few times. The chain combines TRBV2 with TRBJ2-3; 8 bases align to TRBD2. Trimming at V came to 3 bases and at J to 9 bases, leaving 11 bases not matched to a gene. The CDR3 is 15 amino acids. The germline CDR1 and CDR2 sequences are SNHLY and FYNNEI. For the CDR3, the DNA is TGTGCCAGCAGTGACGATCGGGGGGGCCTCAACACGCAGTATTTT. It codes for CASSDDRGGLNTQYF.

The V call is TRBV29-1, the J call TRBJ1-2; possibly TRBD1 for D (6 bases). The CDR3 has 14 amino acids. Trimming shortened V by 4 bases and J by 0 bases, and 12 bases separated the two germline ends. The germline V gene encodes CDR1 SQVTM and CDR2 ANQGSEA. The CDR3 DNA reads TGCAGCGTTGCACCGGGGACACCTAACTATGGCTACACCTTC. Translation gives CSVAPGTPNYGYTF.

This clone was picked up one time. The rearrangement joins TRBV5-6 to TRBJ1-3; D not resolved. This CDR3 has 14 amino acids. V was clipped by 6 bases and J by 3 bases, with 13 bases between them. Germline CDR1 and CDR2: SGHDT and YYEEEE. The CDR3 DNA reads as TGTGCCAGCAACCCGATGGGCTTTGGAAACACCATATATTTT. This sequence encodes CASNPMGFGNTIYF.

The V call is TRBV27, the J call TRBJ2-7; 8 positions agree with TRBD1. Unmatched junction bases numbered 16, after V lost 4 bases and J lost 2 bases. CDR1 is MNHEY, CDR2 SMNVEV, per germline (reference sequence). The CDR3 is made up of 18 amino acids. Here the CDR3 DNA reads TGTGCCAGCAGTTCGAAAGCCCGACCGGGACAGGTGGCCTACGAGCAGTACTTC. Protein sequence: CASSSKARPGQVAYEQYF.

The V and J genes are TRBV19 and TRBJ2-7; the D gene is possibly TRBD1 (6 bases). The V gene's germline CDR1 is LNHDA and CDR2 SQIVND (reference sequence). Trimming took off 1 base at V and 2 bases at J, with 12 bases between the two ends. The CDR3 totals 15 residues. The CDR3 spells CASSIVRDTTYEQYF. Here the CDR3 DNA reads TGTGCCAGTAGTATAGTCCGGGACACTACCTACGAGCAGTACTTC. Filled out from reference TRBV19 and TRBJ2-7, the complete variable domain reads DGGITQSPKYLFRKEGQNVTLSCEQNLNHDAMYWYRQDPGQGLRLIYYSQIVNDFQKGDIAEGYSVSREKKESFPLTVTSAQKNPTAFYLCASSIVRDTTYEQYFGPGTRLTVT.

The genes are TRBV7-8 and TRBJ2-7; the D is unclear. The germline CDR1 and CDR2 sequences are SGHVS and FQNEAQ. Trimming took 5 bases from V and 1 from J, leaving 15 bases between them. This CDR3 has 15 residues. Here the CDR3 reads CASSRGAHGSYEQYF. For the CDR3, the DNA is TGTGCCAGCAGCCGAGGAGCGCATGGGTCCTACGAGCAGTACTTC.

This chain connects TRBV19 to TRBJ1-5; D gene unclear. V lost 6 bases and J lost 6, with 9 bases in between. Germline CDR1 LNHDA, CDR2 SQIVND (reference sequence). CDR3 length equals 12 residues. CDR3 sequence: CASRSEAQPQHF. As DNA, the CDR3 is TGTGCCAGTAGGTCGGAGGCTCAGCCCCAGCATTTT.

The gene calls are TRBV28 and TRBJ2-7; 10 bases agree with TRBD2. V lost 3 bases to trimming and J lost 3 bases; unmatched junction nucleotides: 17. CDR1 and CDR2 (germline): MDHEN, SYDVKM. The CDR3 runs 19 residues. The CDR3 DNA reads as TGTGCCAGCAGTTTGGGGGGTAGTTGGACTAGCGGACCTATCTACGAGCAGTACTTC. Its translation is CASSLGGSWTSGPIYEQYF.

This clone was picked up one time. V gene TRBV5-1 combines with J gene TRBJ1-2, with TRBD1 identical over 10 bases. The V gene end was trimmed by 4 bases and the J gene end by 4 bases; junction bases not matched to a gene: 10. The CDR3 covers 16 residues. Germline CDR1 SGHRS, CDR2 YFSETQ. CDR3 residues: CASSRRTGGDGYGYTF. CDR3 DNA sequence: TGCGCCAGCAGCCGGCGGACAGGGGGTGATGGCTATGGCTACACCTTC.

The gene calls are TRBV27 and TRBJ2-3, with D perhaps TRBD2 (5 bases). The germline V and J ends were trimmed by 4 bases and 6 bases, with 14 bases remaining between them. The V gene's germline CDR1 is MNHEY and CDR2 SMNVEV (reference sequence). The CDR3 is 14 residues long. The CDR3 sequence: CASSSGLVLDTQYF. CDR3 coding DNA: TGTGCCAGCAGTTCAGGACTTGTTCTGGATACGCAGTATTTT.

CDR3 loop: CASSLGRVGNSNTEAFF. The CDR3 DNA sequence: TGTGCCAGCAGCTTGGGGAGGGTTGGGAATTCTAACACTGAAGCTTTCTTT. The chain is built from TRBV5-8 and TRBJ1-1; D call uncertain. The CDR3 runs 17 residues. Germline V gives CDR1 SGHTS, CDR2 YDEGEE. The V end was cut by 0 bases, the J end by 2 bases, with 17 bases between.

The CDR3 sequence is CASSLDRDVRFEQYF. The CDR3 coding sequence is TGTGCCAGCAGTCTTGACAGGGACGTACGTTTTGAGCAGTACTTC. The rearrangement uses TRBV28 and TRBJ2-7; TRBD1 matches 7 bases. This CDR3 is built from 15 residues. Per the germline V gene, CDR1 is MDHEN and CDR2 is SYDVKM. J lost 7 bases, V lost 5 bases, and 14 bases had no gene match.

The chain combines TRBV6-5 with TRBJ1-5, with TRBD1 matching 7 bases. CDR1 and CDR2 from the germline V gene are MNHEY and SVGAGI. V was pared by 4 bases and J by 6 bases, with 9 bases of the junction left unmatched. The CDR3 spans 15 residues. The CDR3 region has the DNA TGTGCCAGCAGTTCCCTACAGGGGCACGGTCAGCCCCAGCATTTT. Protein product: CASSSLQGHGQPQHF.